The present entry profiles one TCR beta chain with its context. It lacks a known antigen. Base-call qualities are not available, and no considerably larger clone is one nucleotide away. The data derive from a study of T cell responses to AZD1222 COVID-19 vaccine (dated by TCRdb to the early 2020s). Notes on the research overall: AZD1222 recipients with second doses at about 4 weeks or about 12 weeks were pooled, because spike-specific TCR depth and breadth did not differ between schedules. TCR sequencing was performed for roughly 240 trial participants, of whom about 200 were given two doses of AZD1222 and around 25 were given two doses of MenACWY control vaccine. Trial participants were enrolled by age into 18-55, 56-69 and 70-plus year subgroups, with approximately 160, 26 and 62 TCR-sequenced participants respectively.

The time point label, as the study defines it: baseline before first vaccination. Vaccinee samples came from UK trials COV001 and COV002, including a single-blind randomized controlled phase 2/3 trial of AZD1222 (ChAdOx1 nCoV-19) in healthy adults. For TCRbeta chain sequencing, PBMC samples from trial participants were taken at day 0 and at day 28 after the second dose. General conclusions and limits of the study: In the small 56-69-year group, the increase in depth fell short of significance, most likely because of low power. Conclusions about previously exposed vaccinees are limited, since just 5 to 7 AZD1222 recipients were seropositive for SARS-CoV-2 at baseline. A significant rise in spike-specific TCR breadth and depth was observed after two AZD1222 doses relative to day 0 and relative to MenACWY recipients. Because no samples from the day 14 peak response were available, repertoires could be characterized only after the peak T cell response. Participants were mostly white British and included more females than males, and it was suggested by the authors that clonal diversity may have been underestimated. Reportedly, almost half of the unique spike-specific TCRs recognized epitopes lying outside the regions that are mutated in the B.1.351 and B.1.1.7 variants. CD4 TCRs associated with the vaccine covered the entire spike protein, and the dominant responses were in regions 160-218 and 743-854.

The CDR3 regions of human TCRbeta chains were subjected to immunosequencing. The authors' pipeline ran thus. TCRs in the repertoires were matched against a reference library of SARS-CoV-2-specific TCRs that had been generated with the MIRA antigen-specificity platform. Breadth was defined as the fraction of unique TCRs that were SARS-CoV-2-associated, and depth was defined as the fraction of total T cells that were SARS-CoV-2-associated. Using the MIRA data, each spike-specific TCR was mapped to the spike region that the TCR reacts to and placed in a CD4 or CD8 class. Log10-transformed breadth and depth values were compared by one-way ANOVA with Sidak's multiple comparisons tests. Imported from immuneACCESS, the table was reduced by TCRdb to in-frame sequences with V and J called. These copies leave out some clones; in studies compared against another copy, an unresolved V gene accounts for under half, and the cause of the remainder is not known. For V, J and clone size, that table is used; D and trimming come from the DNA. This sample holds 100,000 to 120,000 clones; 92% were observed only once. Roughly 7.8% of the sample goes to the ten largest clones.

The TCR originated in an adult in good health. This specimen consisted of peripheral blood, obtained on day 0 of AZD1222 vaccination.

The DNA is as follows: TGTGCCATCAGCGGGGGCACAGATACGCAGTATTTT. It encodes CAISGGTDTQYF. The sequence is built from TRBV10-3 and TRBJ2-3; a tentative D call is TRBD2 (5 bases match). Spanning cysteine to phenylalanine, the CDR3 consists of 12 amino acids. The kept DNA is CDR3 alone, 36 bases in frame from the first base. According to the germline V gene, CDR1 reads ENHRY and CDR2 reads SYGVKD. Deletion took 6 bases off V and 1 base off J, with a span of 5 bases between the germline ends.